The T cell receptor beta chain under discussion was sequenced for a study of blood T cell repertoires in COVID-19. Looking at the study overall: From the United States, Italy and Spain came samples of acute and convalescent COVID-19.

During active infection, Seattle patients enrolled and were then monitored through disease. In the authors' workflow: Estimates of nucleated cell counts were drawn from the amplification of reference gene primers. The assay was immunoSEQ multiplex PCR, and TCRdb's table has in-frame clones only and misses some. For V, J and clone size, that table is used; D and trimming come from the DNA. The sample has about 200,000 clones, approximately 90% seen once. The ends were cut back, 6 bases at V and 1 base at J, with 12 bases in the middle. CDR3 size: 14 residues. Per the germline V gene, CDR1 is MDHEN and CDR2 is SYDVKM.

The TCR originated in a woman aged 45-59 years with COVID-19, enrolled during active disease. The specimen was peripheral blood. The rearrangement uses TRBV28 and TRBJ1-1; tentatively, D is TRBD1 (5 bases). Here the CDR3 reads CASSFYQGNTEAFF. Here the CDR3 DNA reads TGTGCCAGCAGCTTTTACCAGGGGAACACTGAAGCTTTCTTT.